The 31 T cell receptor beta chains reported below all come from one sample, sequenced in a study of shared clonotypes between healthy human individuals. Generated by immunoSEQ multiplex PCR, the TCRdb table keeps only in-frame clones and is missing some. The sample gives under 300,000 clones, 60% to 80% of which show up once; approximately 10% is in the top ten. Sequencing was performed on memory CD4+ T cells sorted from blood. The subset here: CD45RA-negative fraction. The receptors shown here come from a young man in good health.

This clone showed up just once. This chain connects TRBV9 to TRBJ1-2, with no clear D. CDR1 is SGDLS and CDR2 is YYNGEE in the germline V gene. The CDR3 length is 17 residues. V lost 0 bases, J lost 4 bases, and 19 bases lay in between. CDR3 nucleotides: TGTGCCAGCAGCGTAGAATCGGGAATAATAGGAGTCTATGGCTACACCTTC. It encodes CASSVESGIIGVYGYTF.

V gene TRBV5-6 combines with J gene TRBJ2-7; TRBD2 agrees at 10 bases. The CDR3 spans 13 residues. Germline-derived CDR1 and CDR2 are SGHDT and YYEEEE. J was trimmed by 1 base and V by 7 bases; bases with no gene match: 2. CDR3 region: CASSLAGSYEQYF. The CDR3 coding sequence is TGTGCCAGCTCACTAGCGGGGTCCTACGAGCAGTACTTC.

The chain has TRBV6-5 and TRBJ2-1; 9 bases line up with TRBD1. The junction had 5 bases not matched to a gene; V was cut back by 10 bases and J by 7 bases. CDR1 and CDR2 from the germline V gene are MNHEY and SVGAGI. There are 12 residues in the CDR3. In DNA form, the CDR3 reads TGTGCCACCGGGGACAGGGTGAATGAGCAGTTCTTC. Translation gives CATGDRVNEQFF.

This clone came up a few times. This chain connects TRBV27 to TRBJ1-2, with D tentatively TRBD1 (5 bases). Trimming took off 2 bases at V and 4 bases at J, with 14 bases between the two ends. Germline CDR1 and CDR2: MNHEY and SMNVEV (reference sequence). The CDR3 runs 15 residues. CDR3 residues: CASSLRIGTSYGYTF. The CDR3, as DNA: TGTGCCAGCAGTTTACGCATCGGGACCAGCTATGGCTACACCTTC.

This clone was detected only a few times. This chain uses TRBV6-1 with TRBJ1-2; D is uncertain. Deletions cut 3 bases from V and 4 bases from J, with 12 bases between. The CDR3 contains 14 residues. CDR1 and CDR2 from the germline V gene are MNHNS and SASEGT. The CDR3 DNA is TGTGCCAGCAGTGATCTCAGAAGAAGCTATGGCTACACCTTC. Its translation is CASSDLRRSYGYTF.

This clone appeared many times. The chain links TRBV27 to TRBJ1-5; 7 positions agree with TRBD1. This CDR3 spans 16 amino acids. V was pared by 5 bases and J by 0 bases, with 7 bases of the junction left unmatched. Germline CDR1 reads MNHEY; CDR2 reads SMNVEV (reference sequence). CDR3 amino acids: CASSAVTGISNQPQHF. In nucleotides, the CDR3 is TGTGCCAGCAGTGCCGTGACAGGGATTAGCAATCAGCCCCAGCATTTT.

This clone was observed a handful of times. The chain combines TRBV7-6 with TRBJ1-1; TRBD1 agrees at 8 bases. CDR1 is SGHVS and CDR2 is FNYEAQ in the germline V gene. V dropped 5 bases and J dropped 4; count of bases not matched to a gene: 9. This CDR3 has 15 amino acids. CDR3 nucleotides: TGTGCCAGCAGCAAAATGCAGGGGGCAAGCACTGAAGCTTTCTTT. Encoded protein: CASSKMQGASTEAFF.

The J gene is TRBJ1-5, the V gene TRBV6-1; TRBD1 is a possible D gene (6 bases). This CDR3 is 15 amino acids long. Germline values: CDR1 MNHNS, CDR2 SASEGT. V lost 4 bases and J lost 3, with 13 bases in between. The CDR3 DNA reads TGTGCCAGCAGTGCCTCGACAGGAGACAATCAGCCCCAGCATTTT. Its protein product is CASSASTGDNQPQHF.

This clone was seen a single time. J is TRBJ2-1 and V is TRBV5-1, with 8 bases that match TRBD2. The trim removed 0 bases at V and 3 bases at J, leaving 8 bases unmatched. In germline, CDR1 is SGHRS, CDR2 YFSETQ. The CDR3 contains 17 residues. In DNA, the CDR3 is TGCGCCAGCAGCTTGGTGCTAGCGGGTGGGATCTACAATGAGCAGTTCTTC. Amino acids: CASSLVLAGGIYNEQFF.

In this sample, this clone turned up a few times. The chain employs TRBV7-6 and TRBJ2-1; 7 bases are shared with TRBD2. The trim removed 1 base at V and 2 bases at J, leaving 8 bases unmatched. The CDR3 spans 17 residues. Germline lookup yields CDR1 SGHVS and CDR2 FNYEAQ. The CDR3 DNA sequence: TGTGCCAGCAGCTTAGGCGCCTTACGGGGGGCCTACAATGAGCAGTTCTTC. Encoded protein: CASSLGALRGAYNEQFF.

This clone came up once. This chain links TRBV18 with TRBJ2-1; perhaps TRBD1 as D (6 bases). This CDR3 is 16 amino acids long. Germline loops: CDR1 KGHSH, CDR2 LQKENI. V was pared by 2 bases and J by 7 bases, with 18 bases between. In DNA form, the CDR3 reads TGTGCCAGCTCACCAGGGAACAGGGCTTCGGGGAATGAGCAGTTCTTC. It is translated as CASSPGNRASGNEQFF.

The CDR3 reads CASSPQSLGNEKLFF. CDR3 sequence (DNA): TGTGCCAGCAGCCCTCAAAGCCTAGGAAATGAAAAACTGTTTTTT. This chain uses TRBV9 with TRBJ1-4, with D unclear. The CDR3 length is 15 residues. The V gene's germline CDR1 is SGDLS and CDR2 YYNGEE. V lost 4 bases, J lost 5 bases, and 15 bases lay in between.

The chain joins TRBV9 to TRBJ2-1; TRBD2 is a possible D gene (5 bases). Trimming cost V 1 base and J 8 bases, with 13 bases left between them. Germline loops: CDR1 SGDLS, CDR2 YYNGEE. CDR3 length equals 14 residues. In DNA, the CDR3 is TGTGCCAGCAGCGTAAAGGCGGCGAGGGATGAGCAGTTCTTC. This codes for CASSVKAARDEQFF.

This clone came up a few times. The J gene is TRBJ1-4, the V gene TRBV13, with D possibly TRBD1 on 6 matching bases. Germline V gives CDR1 PRHDT, CDR2 FYEKMQ (reference sequence). The CDR3 runs 15 residues. V lost 5 bases to trimming and J lost 8 bases, with 18 bases between them. CDR3 amino acids: CASSQPQGRGEKLFF. CDR3 coding DNA: TGTGCCAGCAGCCAACCACAGGGAAGAGGGGAAAAACTGTTTTTT.

The J gene is TRBJ2-1, the V gene TRBV7-2; D not certain. Trimming cost V 6 bases and J 7 bases, with 19 bases left between them. Germline V CDR1 and CDR2: SGHTA, FQGNSA. The CDR3 is made up of 15 amino acids. This CDR3 reads CASRATVTTTNEQFF. Here the CDR3 DNA reads TGTGCCAGCAGGGCGACTGTAACAACTACAAATGAGCAGTTCTTC.

In this sample, this clone turned up a few times. The chain recombines TRBV19 with TRBJ2-7; D is unclear. CDR3 length equals 18 residues. The ends were cut back, 5 bases at V and 2 bases at J, with 25 bases in the middle. The germline CDR1 and CDR2 sequences are LNHDA and SQIVND (reference sequence). The CDR3 nucleotides are TGTGCCAGTAGTTCCCGCTCCTCCCAGAGAAGGGTTCCCTACGAGCAGTACTTC. Protein product: CASSSRSSQRRVPYEQYF.

The J gene is TRBJ2-3, the V gene TRBV5-1; the match to TRBD2 covers 7 bases. CDR3 size: 20 residues. With V trimmed by 0 bases and J by 4 bases, 20 bases remained unmatched. Per germline, CDR1 SGHRS and CDR2 YFSETQ. The CDR3 loop reads CASSLVGSAGALFSADTQYF. CDR3 DNA sequence: TGCGCCAGCAGCTTGGTTGGCTCTGCGGGAGCTCTTTTTTCGGCAGATACGCAGTATTTT.

The chain couples TRBV10-3 to TRBJ2-5, with 8 nucleotides matching TRBD2. In germline, CDR1 is ENHRY, CDR2 SYGVKD. The CDR3 length is 13 residues. V shed 7 bases and J 1 base; nucleotides not matched to a gene: 2. The CDR3 region has the DNA TGTGCCATCAATCGGGAGGGCCAAGAGACCCAGTACTTC. Amino acids: CAINREGQETQYF.

In DNA, the CDR3 is TGTGCCAGCAGTGGGGGACACCGCGGGACCCAGTACTTC. Translated, it gives CASSGGHRGTQYF. This chain uses TRBV2 with TRBJ2-5, with TRBD1 as a possible D gene (6 bases). V was trimmed by 4 bases and J by 7 bases, leaving 13 bases between them. The CDR3 sequence is 13 residues long. Germline-derived CDR1 and CDR2 are SNHLY and FYNNEI. The full variable domain, completed using reference TRBV2 and TRBJ2-5, is EPEVTQTPSHQVTQMGQEVILRCVPISNHLYFYWYRQILGQKVEFLVSFYNNEISEKSEIFDDQFSVERPDGSNFTLKIRSTKLEDSAMYFCASSGGHRGTQYFGPGTRLLVL.

The chain links TRBV29-1 to TRBJ1-2, with a possible D match to TRBD1 (5 bases). The CDR3 runs 11 residues. Trimming pared 6 bases from V and 6 bases from J, leaving 11 bases between. Germline CDR1 is SQVTM and CDR2 is ANQGSEA. CDR3 sequence: CSVGGQDGYTF. CDR3 bases: TGCAGCGTGGGTGGACAAGATGGCTACACCTTC. The complete variable domain, with remaining parts taken from reference TRBV29-1 and TRBJ1-2, reads SAVISQKPSRDICQRGTSLTIQCQVDSQVTMMFWYRQQPGQSLTLIATANQGSEATYESGFVIDKFPISRPNLTFSTLTVSNMSPEDSSIYLCSVGGQDGYTFGSGTRLTVV.

The chain links TRBV4-2 to TRBJ2-7; D uncertain. Trimming stripped 0 bases from V and 0 bases from J, with 3 bases between. CDR1 is LGHNA and CDR2 is YNFKEQ in the germline V gene. This CDR3 is built from 13 residues. The chain's CDR3 is CASSQDVSYEQYF. In DNA, the CDR3 is TGTGCCAGCAGCCAAGACGTCTCCTACGAGCAGTACTTC.

The genes are TRBV29-1 and TRBJ2-5; TRBD1 matches 12 bases. Trimming took 7 bases from V and 6 from J; bases not matched to a gene: 9. Germline V CDR1 and CDR2: SQVTM, ANQGSEA. The CDR3 is 14 amino acids. CDR3: CSGLRDRGRQTQYF. CDR3 DNA sequence: TGCAGCGGCCTTAGGGACAGGGGGCGTCAGACCCAGTACTTC.

The sample holds one count of this clone. The J gene is TRBJ2-6, the V gene TRBV5-5, with TRBD2 identical over 9 bases. There are 18 residues in the CDR3. V lost 0 bases and J lost 0; bases outside the gene matches: 4. Per germline, CDR1 SGHKS and CDR2 YYEKEE (reference sequence). The chain's CDR3 is CASSLVGTSPSGANVLTF. The CDR3 coding sequence is TGTGCCAGCAGCTTGGTCGGGACTAGCCCCTCTGGGGCCAACGTCCTGACTTTC.

This clone has a single count. The rearrangement links TRBV23-1 to TRBJ2-2, with D perhaps matching TRBD2 (6 bases). TRBV23-1 falls under the ORF class, with uncertain function. This CDR3 comprises 16 residues. V lost 4 bases and J 6 bases, leaving 18 bases between the germline ends. In DNA, the CDR3 is TGCGCCAGCAGTCTGGGTAGCGGACGAAACGCCGGGGAGCTGTTTTTT. Translation gives CASSLGSGRNAGELFF.

This clone was seen at least ten times. The chain employs TRBV10-3 and TRBJ2-7; 11 nucleotides align to TRBD1. The V gene's germline CDR1 is ENHRY and CDR2 SYGVKD. This CDR3 is 14 amino acids long. The junction had 11 bases not matched to a gene; V was cut back by 10 bases and J by 6 bases. The CDR3 loop is CATEGQGALSEQYF. The DNA for the CDR3 is TGTGCCACGGAAGGACAGGGGGCGCTTAGCGAGCAGTACTTC.

The chain employs TRBV28 and TRBJ2-7; 7 nucleotides agree with TRBD1. The germline gives CDR1 MDHEN, CDR2 SYDVKM. This CDR3 is 14 amino acids long. Unmatched junction bases numbered 3, after V lost 2 bases and J lost 2 bases. The CDR3 DNA sequence: TGTGCCAGCAGTTTACTTGGGACAGCCTACGAGCAGTACTTC. Its translation is CASSLLGTAYEQYF.

The gene calls are TRBV6-6 and TRBJ1-1, with unresolved D. The germline V gene encodes CDR1 MNHNY and CDR2 SVGAGI (reference sequence). V was pared by 6 bases and J by 6 bases, with 8 bases between. The CDR3 length is 11 residues. CDR3 in amino acids: CASRPWSEAFF. In DNA, the CDR3 is TGTGCCAGCAGACCCTGGTCTGAAGCTTTCTTT.

The CDR3 bases are TGTGCCAGCAGTTACGAAGAGGAGCAGTACTTC. As protein: CASSYEEEQYF. J is TRBJ2-7 and V is TRBV6-6; no clear D gene. CDR3 length equals 11 residues. V lost 2 bases and J lost 7, with 6 bases in between. Germline-derived CDR1 and CDR2 are MNHNY and SVGAGI (reference sequence).

The V and J genes are TRBV2 and TRBJ2-2, with D tentatively TRBD1 or TRBD2 (6 bases each). This CDR3 has 16 residues. Trimming left V 8 bases short and J 3 bases short, with 19 bases between. Germline V gene data show CDR1 as SNHLY and CDR2 as FYNNEI. The chain's CDR3 is CASLDGQRGDTGELFF. The CDR3 DNA reads TGTGCCAGCCTGGACGGCCAGAGGGGGGACACCGGGGAGCTGTTTTTT.

This chain joins TRBV19 and TRBJ2-1, with TRBD2 matching over 12 bases. Germline CDR1 and CDR2: LNHDA and SQIVND (reference sequence). The CDR3 contains 16 residues. With V trimmed by 7 bases and J by 0 bases, 4 bases remained unmatched. This CDR3 is CASNPSGRASYNEQFF. The CDR3 bases are TGTGCCAGTAATCCTAGCGGGAGGGCCTCCTACAATGAGCAGTTCTTC.

The V and J genes are TRBV19 and TRBJ2-1; 7 bases line up with TRBD1. The germline gives CDR1 LNHDA, CDR2 SQIVND (reference sequence). V trimming: 5 bases; J trimming: 7 bases; junction bases outside the gene matches: 8. There are 14 residues in the CDR3. The CDR3 is CASSGYGTDNEQFF. The CDR3 coding sequence is TGTGCCAGTAGTGGATACGGGACAGATAATGAGCAGTTCTTC.